The entry that follows covers one TCR beta chain sequence. Its antigen is as yet unknown. These data belong to a study of graft-versus-host responses after intestinal transplantation. Turning to the study itself: Tacrolimus plus steroids were given to all recipients for about 3 years, preceded by anti-thymocyte globulin induction.

Study observations and caveats: Detection of GvH clones occurred in recipient marrow, and some had their first appearance in ileum or blood.

Repertoires were generated with immunoSEQ multiplex PCR, while TCRdb's copy carries only in-frame clones and drops some. The sample has about 81,000 clones; roughly 91% are singletons. This CDR3 contains 15 residues. V lost 6 bases to trimming and J lost 7 bases; unmatched junction nucleotides: 8. In germline, CDR1 is MNHEY, CDR2 SVGAGI. The TCR comes from a human donor who received an intestinal transplant. The chain carries TRBV6-5 and TRBJ2-1; 11 bases map to TRBD2. The specimen comprised unstimulated CD4+ T cells sorted from spleen or lymph node cells, sampled before intestinal transplant. CDR3 in amino acids: CASSPGTSGRNEQFF. In DNA, the CDR3 is TGTGCCAGCAGCCCCGGGACTAGCGGCCGTAATGAGCAGTTCTTC.